The 29 T cell receptor beta chains given below trace back to one sample, sequenced in a study of T cells after yellow fever vaccination. Via MiXCR, TCRdb re-called the 5' RACE reads, giving one row per CDR3 protein. Of about 400,000 distinct CDR3 sequences in the sample, 6.2% are singletons; the top ten hold 14% to 15%. The specimen comprised PBMCs, sampled 5 days after the yellow fever booster vaccination. The receptor set was obtained from a man younger than 40 who received the YFV17D yellow fever vaccine.

This clonotype has ten or more counts. V usage is TRBV7-2 and J usage is TRBJ2-5; D is uncertain. Germline V gene data show CDR1 as SGHTA and CDR2 as FQGNSA. The CDR3 is 15 residues long. Trimming shortened V by 1 base and J by 2 bases, and 11 bases separated the two germline ends. As DNA, the CDR3 is TGTGCCAGCAGCTTAGGGGTGTCACGACAAGAGACCCAGTACTTC. Its protein product is CASSLGVSRQETQYF.

This clonotype has just a few counts. This sequence joins TRBV5-4 and TRBJ1-2; maybe TRBD1 (5 bases). The CDR3 contains 16 residues. V shed 4 bases and J shed 0 bases, with 16 bases lying between them. Looked up from germline, CDR1 is SGHNT and CDR2 is YYREEE (reference sequence). For the CDR3, the DNA is TGTGCCAGCAGCCCCGGGTACGGGGCTTCTAACTATGGCTACACCTTC. Translated: CASSPGYGASNYGYTF.

The chain employs TRBV14 and TRBJ2-5; possible D gene TRBD2, 5 bases. The CDR3 extends over 15 amino acids. V was clipped by 4 bases and J by 3 bases, with 15 bases between them. Per the germline V gene, CDR1 is SGHDN and CDR2 is FVKESK. CDR3 sequence (DNA): TGTGCCAGCAGCCCAGACCAGCGGCGTAAAGAGACCCAGTACTTC. It translates to CASSPDQRRKETQYF.

To note about this clonotype: A junction end diverges from the germline sequence, so it may reflect a read error. J is TRBJ2-5 and V is TRBV20-1; possibly TRBD2 for D (6 bases). This CDR3 is 16 amino acids long. Germline loops: CDR1 DFQATT, CDR2 SNEGSKA (reference sequence). The CDR3 spells CCARGEVMGGQETQYF. The CDR3 coding sequence is TGCTGTGCTAGAGGGGAGGTCATGGGGGGCCAAGAGACCCAGTACTTC.

The V call is TRBV5-1, the J call TRBJ2-3; D perhaps matches TRBD2 (6 bases). The CDR3 loop spans 13 amino acids. V shed 3 bases and J shed 4 bases, with 9 bases lying between them. Germline V lookup: CDR1 SGHRS, CDR2 YFSETQ. CDR3 in DNA: TGCGCCAGCAGCTCGGGGGAGGCAGATACGCAGTATTTT. Amino acids: CASSSGEADTQYF.

This clonotype has more than one count but fewer than ten. The V and J genes are TRBV5-1 and TRBJ2-5; 11 positions match TRBD2. The CDR3 sequence is 17 residues long. Germline lookup yields CDR1 SGHRS and CDR2 YFSETQ. V lost 6 bases, J lost 2 bases, and 12 bases stayed unmatched. The CDR3 DNA reads TGCGCCAGCACCGGGACAGTGGGGACTAGCGGACAAGAGACCCAGTACTTC. Encoded protein: CASTGTVGTSGQETQYF.

This clonotype has more than one count but fewer than ten. This rearrangement joins TRBV14 to TRBJ2-7; D uncertain. There are 13 residues in the CDR3. Germline assignment: CDR1 SGHDN and CDR2 FVKESK. V lost 0 bases and J lost 6, with 9 bases in between. The CDR3 here is CASSQDLRGEQYF. DNA of the CDR3: TGTGCCAGCAGCCAAGATCTTAGAGGCGAGCAGTACTTC.

This clonotype was seen repeatedly, ten times or more. This chain uses TRBV7-2 with TRBJ2-1; the match to TRBD2 covers 10 bases. Germline V gene data show CDR1 as SGHTA and CDR2 as FQGNSA. CDR3 length: 13 amino acids. Germline trimming cut 1 base from V and 9 bases from J; bases unmatched to any gene: 0. The CDR3 reads CASSLGTSGEQFF. The CDR3 DNA reads TGTGCCAGCAGCTTAGGGACTAGCGGTGAGCAGTTCTTC.

This clonotype was seen ten or more times. The chain couples TRBV6-5 to TRBJ2-5; D not resolved. V was shortened by 4 bases and J by 5 bases, with 17 bases between the two germline ends. Germline V gives CDR1 MNHEY, CDR2 SVGAGI. CDR3 size: 15 residues. CDR3 loop: CASSWNLGLRETQYF. The CDR3 DNA sequence: TGTGCCAGCAGTTGGAACCTCGGTTTGAGGGAGACCCAGTACTTC.

With regard to this clonotype: This sequence may be a read error, since a much larger clone differs from it by one base. The chain employs TRBV20-1 and TRBJ2-1, with D perhaps matching TRBD1 (5 bases). Germline V gives CDR1 DFQATT, CDR2 SNEGSKA (reference sequence). The CDR3 sequence is 13 residues long. CDR3 sequence (DNA): TGCAGTCCAAGACAGAGCTCCTACAGTGAGCAGTTCTTC. It is translated as CSPRQSSYSEQFF.

This CDR3 is CASSRGPLGHSSEQYF. CDR3 coding DNA: TGTGCCAGCAGCCGCGGTCCTCTCGGCCATTCGAGCGAGCAGTACTTC. The V call is TRBV7-2, the J call TRBJ2-7; D not certain. The V gene lost 5 bases and the J gene lost 6 bases, with 23 bases spanning the gap. The CDR3 runs 16 residues. Germline assignment: CDR1 SGHTA and CDR2 FQGNSA. Based on the CDR3 plus reference TRBV7-2 and TRBJ2-7, the full variable domain is GAGVSQSPSNKVTEKGKDVELRCDPISGHTALYWYRQSLGQGLEFLIYFQGNSAPDKSGLPSDRFSAERTGGSVSTLTIQRTQQEDSAVYLCASSRGPLGHSSEQYFGPGTRLTVT.

This clonotype was observed a few times. The chain uses TRBV5-1 and TRBJ2-1, with 9 bases lining up with TRBD2. The germline gives CDR1 SGHRS, CDR2 YFSETQ. The CDR3 is 16 residues long. The J segment lost 7 bases and the V segment lost 0 bases, leaving 8 bases of the junction unmatched. CDR3 nucleotides: TGCGCCAGCAGCTTGGGAGTTGCGGGAGGGCTAAATGAGCAGTTCTTC. The encoded protein is CASSLGVAGGLNEQFF.

V gene TRBV20-1 combines with J gene TRBJ1-5, with TRBD1 matching 8 bases. The germline V gene encodes CDR1 DFQATT and CDR2 SNEGSKA (reference sequence). With V trimmed by 3 bases and J by 1 base, 8 bases remained unmatched. This CDR3 region has 16 residues. As DNA, the CDR3 is TGCAGTGCTAGTAATCCGACAGGGGCCAGCAATCAGCCCCAGCATTTT. This codes for CSASNPTGASNQPQHF.

This clonotype was seen a few times. The chain is built from TRBV20-1 and TRBJ2-1; D not resolved. The CDR3 is 14 residues long. Germline V gene sequence: CDR1 DFQATT, CDR2 SNEGSKA (reference sequence). V lost 0 bases, J lost 5 bases, and 11 bases lay in between. The CDR3 protein is CSARDMARNNEQFF. In DNA form, the CDR3 reads TGCAGTGCTAGAGATATGGCGCGAAACAATGAGCAGTTCTTC.

The rearrangement uses TRBV19 and TRBJ2-2, with D hard to call. Germline V lookup: CDR1 LNHDA, CDR2 SQIVND (reference sequence). This CDR3 spans 11 amino acids. V lost 7 bases and J lost 6, with 6 bases in between. CDR3 amino acids: CASIGPGELFF. Here the CDR3 DNA reads TGTGCCAGTATAGGGCCCGGGGAGCTGTTTTTT.

This clonotype has ten or more counts. This chain uses TRBV7-2 with TRBJ2-7; D ambiguous. This CDR3 has 12 amino acids. Germline assignment: CDR1 SGHTA and CDR2 FQGNSA. Trimming stripped 3 bases from V and 6 bases from J, with 9 bases between. CDR3 region: CASSLGGREQYF. DNA for the CDR3: TGTGCCAGCAGCTTGGGCGGTCGCGAGCAGTACTTC. Full variable domain (missing parts from reference TRBV7-2 and TRBJ2-7): GAGVSQSPSNKVTEKGKDVELRCDPISGHTALYWYRQSLGQGLEFLIYFQGNSAPDKSGLPSDRFSAERTGGSVSTLTIQRTQQEDSAVYLCASSLGGREQYFGPGTRLTVT.

This clonotype was found many times. The chain couples TRBV24-1 to TRBJ2-5, with TRBD2 identical over 8 bases. V lost 4 bases and J lost 3; bases outside the gene matches: 15. Germline CDR1 KGHDR, CDR2 SFDVKD. This CDR3 is 18 amino acids long. The CDR3 region is CATSDPRAQRELEETQYF. The CDR3 nucleotides are TGTGCCACCAGTGACCCCAGGGCACAGCGGGAGCTTGAAGAGACCCAGTACTTC.

The sample holds many counts of this clonotype. This chain uses TRBV5-1 with TRBJ1-5; 7 bases match TRBD1. Germline values: CDR1 SGHRS, CDR2 YFSETQ. This CDR3 spans 13 amino acids. Trimming took 4 bases from V and 4 from J; bases not matched to a gene: 2. CDR3: CASSRDSNQPQHF. The CDR3 DNA reads as TGCGCCAGCAGCCGGGACAGTAATCAGCCCCAGCATTTT. Together with reference TRBV5-1 and TRBJ1-5, the CDR3 gives the full variable domain: KAGVTQTPRYLIKTRGQQVTLSCSPISGHRSVSWYQQTPGQGLQFLFEYFSETQRNKGNFPGRFSGRQFSNSRSEMNVSTLELGDSALYLCASSRDSNQPQHFGDGTRLSIL.

This clonotype has ten or more counts. The chain uses TRBV7-9 and TRBJ1-1; TRBD1 might be the D (6 bases). There are 14 residues in the CDR3. From germline, CDR1 is SEHNR and CDR2 FQNEAQ (reference sequence). Trimming took 1 base from V and 6 from J, leaving 12 bases between them. DNA for the CDR3: TGTGCCAGCAGCTTAGTGGGAGGGGGTCCTGAAGCTTTCTTT. Residues: CASSLVGGGPEAFF.

This clonotype was observed a handful of times. This rearrangement joins TRBV24-1 to TRBJ1-3; 7 bases agree with TRBD1. J lost 1 base, V lost 4 bases, and 3 bases had no gene match. CDR3 size: 15 residues. CDR1 and CDR2 from the germline V gene are KGHDR and SFDVKD. This CDR3 is CATSEPTGSGNTIYF. The DNA for the CDR3 is TGTGCCACCAGTGAGCCGACAGGGTCTGGAAACACCATATATTTT.

This clonotype has ten or more counts. The rearrangement uses TRBV12-3 or TRBV12-4 and TRBJ2-3; D call uncertain. Trimming shortened V by 5 bases and J by 0 bases, and 9 bases separated the two germline ends. This CDR3 has 14 amino acids. The CDR3 sequence is CASSVSTSTDTQYF. The CDR3 DNA follows: TGTGCCAGCAGTGTCTCTACTAGCACAGATACGCAGTATTTT.

This clonotype was detected ten times or more. This chain joins TRBV7-2 and TRBJ2-1, with D perhaps matching TRBD1 or TRBD2 (5 bases each). V was shortened by 2 bases and J by 8 bases, with 16 bases between the two germline ends. Germline CDR1 SGHTA, CDR2 FQGNSA. This CDR3 contains 15 residues. The DNA of the CDR3 is TGTGCCAGCAGCTTACAAGGGTCTGGGGGAGATGAGCAGTTCTTC. Encoded protein: CASSLQGSGGDEQFF.

This clonotype has more than one count but fewer than ten. J is TRBJ2-3 and V is TRBV5-4, with D tentatively TRBD1 (6 bases). Trimming cost V 2 bases and J 2 bases, with 12 bases left between them. The CDR3 covers 15 residues. Germline-derived CDR1 and CDR2 are SGHNT and YYREEE (reference sequence). This chain's CDR3 is CASSFRGHHTDTQYF. DNA for the CDR3: TGTGCCAGCAGCTTTAGGGGACACCACACAGATACGCAGTATTTT. The whole variable domain, remainder taken from reference TRBV5-4 and TRBJ2-3, is ETGVTQSPTHLIKTRGQQVTLRCSSQSGHNTVSWYQQALGQGPQFIFQYYREEENGRGNFPPRFSGLQFPNYSSELNVNALELDDSALYLCASSFRGHHTDTQYFGPGTRLTVL.

This clonotype was seen many times. V usage is TRBV5-1 and J usage is TRBJ1-1; maybe TRBD1 (5 bases). V lost 4 bases and J 4 bases, leaving 14 bases between the germline ends. Germline loops: CDR1 SGHRS, CDR2 YFSETQ. The CDR3 consists of 14 residues. In nucleotides, the CDR3 is TGCGCCAGCAGCAGCCACCCGGGGGTCACTGAAGCTTTCTTT. Its translation is CASSSHPGVTEAFF.

This clonotype was seen only a few times. The chain links TRBV3-1 to TRBJ2-1; D may be TRBD2 (6 bases). The CDR3 loop spans 17 amino acids. CDR1 LGHDT and CDR2 YNNKEL come from the germline V gene (reference sequence). The germline V and J ends were trimmed by 1 base and 0 bases, with 13 bases remaining between them. Here the CDR3 DNA reads TGTGCCAGCAGCCAAGGAGAGACTAGGAACTCCTACAATGAGCAGTTCTTC. It translates to CASSQGETRNSYNEQFF.

This clonotype was recorded at least ten times. The rearrangement uses TRBV7-9 and TRBJ2-7, with 7 bases matching TRBD1. Germline CDR1 and CDR2: SEHNR and FQNEAQ (reference sequence). The length of the CDR3 is 15 residues. V lost 0 bases and J lost 5; bases outside the gene matches: 7. This chain's CDR3 is CASSLAKTGFNEQYF. For the CDR3, the DNA is TGTGCCAGCAGCTTAGCAAAGACAGGGTTCAACGAGCAGTACTTC.

This sequence joins TRBV7-9 and TRBJ2-5; possible D gene TRBD2, 5 bases. The CDR3 spans 15 residues. V gave up 1 base and J gave up 2 bases, with 11 bases separating them. The germline CDR1 and CDR2 sequences are SEHNR and FQNEAQ (reference sequence). The CDR3 loop reads CASSLEHTRQETQYF. The CDR3 DNA reads as TGTGCCAGCAGCTTAGAACACACTAGACAAGAGACCCAGTACTTC.

The table lists this clonotype with a few counts. This chain uses TRBV5-5 with TRBJ2-2; unclear D gene. Germline values: CDR1 SGHKS, CDR2 YYEKEE (reference sequence). The CDR3 totals 15 residues. V dropped 2 bases and J dropped 2 bases, with 10 bases sitting between them. The CDR3 loop is CASSFTDLNTGELFF. In nucleotides, the CDR3 is TGTGCCAGCAGCTTCACGGATTTAAACACCGGGGAGCTGTTTTTT. Variable domain in full (rest from reference TRBV5-5 and TRBJ2-2): DAGVTQSPTHLIKTRGQQVTLRCSPISGHKSVSWYQQVLGQGPQFIFQYYEKEERGRGNFPDRFSARQFPNYSSELNVNALLLGDSALYLCASSFTDLNTGELFFGEGSRLTVL.

CDR3 sequence (DNA): TGCAGTGCTAGAGACCTTGATGGGACCCAGTACTTC. It translates to CSARDLDGTQYF. The chain is built from TRBV20-1 and TRBJ2-5, with unresolved D. Germline values: CDR1 DFQATT, CDR2 SNEGSKA (reference sequence). V lost 0 bases and J 7 bases, leaving 9 bases between the germline ends. This CDR3 has 12 amino acids.